The 18 T cell receptor beta chains presented below share a single source sample, sequenced in a study of cytomegalovirus exposure and HLA in healthy donors (dated by TCRdb to about 2017). The method behind the library was the immunoSEQ multiplex PCR assay. The multiplex PCR relied on a mix of 60 forward primers for TCR Vbeta segments and 13 reverse primers for TCR Jbeta segments. The immuneACCESS repertoire file appears here via TCRdb, limited to in-frame rearrangements. These files lack a portion of the clones; in checked studies, under half of the deficit traces to unresolved V genes, and the cause of the others is not known. A total of 150,000 to 200,000 clones appear in this sample, about four fifths of them only once. The ten largest clones add up to approximately 2.4% of the sample. What was sequenced was PBMCs. The source of these receptors is a woman between 45 and 60 years old in good health and CMV-seropositive.

On this clone itself: One end of the junction does not line up with germline, which may come from a read error. In DNA, the CDR3 is TGCGCCAGCAGCCAAGAAAGTCGAGGGGGCGGCTATGGCTACACCTTC. As protein: CASSQESRGGGYGYTF. The rearrangement uses TRBV7-2 and TRBJ1-2; 7 bases align to TRBD1. Per the germline V gene, CDR1 is SGHTA and CDR2 is FQGNSA. CDR3 length: 16 residues.

V usage is TRBV7-2 and J usage is TRBJ2-3; D not certain. From germline, CDR1 is SGHTA and CDR2 FQGNSA. This CDR3 contains 16 residues. The germline V and J ends were trimmed by 5 bases and 0 bases, with 15 bases remaining between them. The CDR3 coding sequence is TGTGCCAGCAGCCACCACAGTCAACCGAGCACAGATACGCAGTATTTT. It yields the protein CASSHHSQPSTDTQYF.

The CDR3 DNA follows: TGTGCCTGGAGTATACAGTCCGGGGGCACTGAAGCTTTCTTT. This sequence encodes CAWSIQSGGTEAFF. The genes are TRBV30 and TRBJ1-1; tentative D call: TRBD1 (5 bases). The V end was cut by 2 bases, the J end by 4 bases, with 14 bases between. The CDR3 loop spans 14 amino acids. Per germline, CDR1 GTSNPN and CDR2 SVGIG (reference sequence).

The CDR3 loop reads CASSIVTGEQYF. DNA of the CDR3: TGTGCCAGTAGTATAGTCACAGGCGAGCAGTACTTC. This rearrangement joins TRBV19 to TRBJ2-5; weak D call: TRBD1 (5 bases). The J call is doubtful: the DNA matches TRBJ2-7 better. The CDR3 length is 12 residues. CDR1 and CDR2 from the germline V gene are LNHDA and SQIVND (reference sequence).

The rearrangement uses TRBV5-1 and TRBJ2-3; 13 bases align to TRBD2. Germline V gene data show CDR1 as SGHRS and CDR2 as YFSETQ. CDR3 size: 16 residues. The V gene end was trimmed by 4 bases and the J gene end by 5 bases; junction bases not matched to a gene: 7. DNA for the CDR3: TGCGCCAGCAGCCTACGGACTAGCGGGGGTGGAGATACGCAGTATTTT. It codes for CASSLRTSGGGDTQYF.

The chain recombines TRBV7-3 with TRBJ2-5; D is perhaps TRBD2 (6 bases). V was clipped by 1 base and J by 4 bases, with 7 bases between them. The CDR3 is 13 residues long. CDR1 is SGHTA, CDR2 FQGTGA, per germline. CDR3 region: CASSLSGAETQYF. The DNA for the CDR3 is TGTGCCAGCAGCTTAAGCGGGGCAGAGACCCAGTACTTC.

The chain couples TRBV29-1 to TRBJ2-3; 10 bases fit TRBD2. Germline CDR1 SQVTM, CDR2 ANQGSEA. CDR3 length equals 15 residues. The junction had 14 bases not matched to a gene; V was cut back by 8 bases and J by 6 bases. The CDR3 DNA is TGCAGCACCCGCGGAGGCCTAGCGGGGGATGATACGCAGTATTTT. Amino acids: CSTRGGLAGDDTQYF.

This chain joins TRBV19 and TRBJ1-2, with TRBD1 matching 7 bases. The CDR3 consists of 16 residues. The junction had 13 bases not matched to a gene; V was cut back by 8 bases and J by 1 base. Per germline, CDR1 LNHDA and CDR2 SQIVND (reference sequence). Here the CDR3 reads CASGQGQALGNYGYTF. The CDR3 DNA reads TGTGCCAGTGGTCAAGGACAGGCACTGGGTAACTATGGCTACACCTTC. Full variable domain (missing parts from reference TRBV19 and TRBJ1-2): DGGITQSPKYLFRKEGQNVTLSCEQNLNHDAMYWYRQDPGQGLRLIYYSQIVNDFQKGDIAEGYSVSREKKESFPLTVTSAQKNPTAFYLCASGQGQALGNYGYTFGSGTRLTVV.

The gene calls are TRBV7-2 and TRBJ2-1; 9 bases align to TRBD1. The length of the CDR3 is 15 residues. With 5 bases clipped from V and 4 bases from J, the junction kept 6 bases outside the gene matches. Looked up from germline, CDR1 is SGHTA and CDR2 is FQGNSA. DNA of the CDR3: TGTGCCAGCAGCACCGACAGGGGGAGGTACAATGAGCAGTTCTTC. Its translation is CASSTDRGRYNEQFF.

The V call is TRBV19, the J call TRBJ1-1; perhaps TRBD1 as D (6 bases). V was clipped by 1 base and J by 6 bases, with 18 bases between them. Germline CDR1 LNHDA, CDR2 SQIVND (reference sequence). The CDR3 runs 16 residues. CDR3 in amino acids: CASSIGTGSAFSEAFF. CDR3 sequence (DNA): TGTGCCAGTAGTATAGGCACAGGGTCTGCGTTCTCTGAAGCTTTCTTT. Full variable domain (missing parts from reference TRBV19 and TRBJ1-1): DGGITQSPKYLFRKEGQNVTLSCEQNLNHDAMYWYRQDPGQGLRLIYYSQIVNDFQKGDIAEGYSVSREKKESFPLTVTSAQKNPTAFYLCASSIGTGSAFSEAFFGQGTRLTVV.

In its sample, this clone was seen a few times. The genes are TRBV28 and TRBJ2-5; no firm D call. The CDR3 length is 14 residues. V shed 7 bases and J shed 4 bases, with 16 bases lying between them. Germline V gives CDR1 MDHEN, CDR2 SYDVKM. The CDR3 sequence: CASTEPAELETQYF. For the CDR3, the DNA is TGTGCCAGCACCGAACCGGCGGAGCTAGAGACCCAGTACTTC.

This chain connects TRBV10-3 to TRBJ2-2; no clear D. Germline V gene sequence: CDR1 ENHRY, CDR2 SYGVKD. With 9 bases removed from V and 2 bases from J, the gap between germline ends came to 7 bases. CDR3 size: 12 residues. CDR3 residues: CAMGPNTGELFF. CDR3 DNA sequence: TGTGCCATGGGCCCTAACACCGGGGAGCTGTTTTTT.

The chain combines TRBV5-1 with TRBJ2-1, with D possibly matching TRBD2 (7 bases). The CDR3 is 15 amino acids. CDR1 SGHRS and CDR2 YFSETQ come from the germline V gene. Trimming cost V 1 base and J 5 bases, with 13 bases left between them. The CDR3 sequence is CASSLRGGDDNEQFF. DNA of the CDR3: TGCGCCAGCAGCTTGCGCGGGGGCGACGACAATGAGCAGTTCTTC.

This clone was observed a single time. The chain recombines TRBV30 with TRBJ2-1; 9 nucleotides match TRBD1. Trimming at V came to 8 bases and at J to 5 bases, leaving 1 base not matched to a gene. The germline CDR1 and CDR2 sequences are GTSNPN and SVGIG (reference sequence). The CDR3 is 11 amino acids. The CDR3 DNA follows: TGTGCCCGGACAGGGGACAATGAGCAGTTCTTC. It codes for CARTGDNEQFF.

The chain combines TRBV11-3 with TRBJ1-2; D may be TRBD1 (6 bases). Germline V gene data show CDR1 as SGHNT and CDR2 as YENEEA. This CDR3 is built from 12 residues. V lost 7 bases, J lost 7 bases, and 13 bases lay in between. The CDR3: CASNQGFPGYTF. CDR3 DNA: TGTGCCAGCAACCAGGGGTTTCCTGGCTACACCTTC.

The CDR3 nucleotides are TGCGCCAGCAGCTTGGCTGGGATACGGGCAGGGAACACCATATATTTT. Translation gives CASSLAGIRAGNTIYF. The chain links TRBV5-1 to TRBJ1-3, with D maybe TRBD1 (5 bases). CDR3 length: 16 amino acids. Trimming shortened V by 0 bases and J by 7 bases, and 17 bases separated the two germline ends. The germline V gene encodes CDR1 SGHRS and CDR2 YFSETQ.

The chain carries TRBV5-1 and TRBJ2-3; 7 bases match TRBD2. The CDR3 contains 13 residues. Germline assignment: CDR1 SGHRS and CDR2 YFSETQ. The trim removed 8 bases at V and 1 base at J, leaving 4 bases unmatched. The CDR3 DNA follows: TGCGCCAGTAGGAGCGGGGGCACAGATACGCAGTATTTT. Amino acids: CASRSGGTDTQYF.

The chain has TRBV19 and TRBJ2-3; 10 positions agree with TRBD2. J gave up 2 bases and V 11 bases, and 7 bases lay outside the gene matches. Looked up from germline, CDR1 is LNHDA and CDR2 is SQIVND (reference sequence). The CDR3 length is 14 residues. The chain's CDR3 is CAVTSGYPTDTQYF. The CDR3 nucleotides are TGTGCCGTGACTAGCGGGTATCCCACAGATACGCAGTATTTT.